The 3 T cell receptor beta chains below come from one sample, sequenced in a study of T cells in localized non-small cell lung cancer. Assay used: immunoSEQ multiplex PCR; TCRdb lists only in-frame clones, some missing. In the table there are tens of thousands of clones, about four fifths of which are singletons. Sample: peripheral blood, taken before any cancer treatment. Receptors originate from a female donor of 60 years or more with stage I lung adenocarcinoma.

This chain uses TRBV6-1 with TRBJ2-1; D uncertain. CDR1 and CDR2 (germline): MNHNS, SASEGT. The ends were cut back, 9 bases at V and 8 bases at J, with 14 bases in the middle. The CDR3 is made up of 12 amino acids. The CDR3 reads CASRRRLDEQFF. The DNA for the CDR3 is TGTGCCAGTCGACGAAGGCTGGATGAGCAGTTCTTC.

The chain has TRBV5-5 and TRBJ2-1; 11 nucleotides match TRBD2. The germline CDR1 and CDR2 sequences are SGHKS and YYEKEE (reference sequence). V shed 6 bases and J 6 bases; nucleotides not matched to a gene: 5. The CDR3 totals 14 residues. The CDR3 region is CASTQLAGANEQFF. The DNA of the CDR3 is TGTGCCAGCACCCAACTAGCGGGAGCCAATGAGCAGTTCTTC.

The chain joins TRBV9 to TRBJ2-5; 11 bases fit TRBD1. The CDR3 consists of 13 residues. V lost 3 bases to trimming and J lost 7 bases; unmatched junction nucleotides: 2. The germline gives CDR1 SGDLS, CDR2 YYNGEE. CDR3 residues: CASSEGQGGTQYF. The CDR3, as DNA: TGTGCCAGCAGCGAGGGACAGGGGGGGACCCAGTACTTC.